The 29 T cell receptor beta chains presented below share a single source sample, sequenced in a study of blood T cell repertoires in COVID-19. The data were produced by immunoSEQ multiplex PCR, yet TCRdb's version contains in-frame clones alone and is incomplete. This repertoire shows about 67,000 clones, roughly 85% found once; its top ten account for approximately 20%. The specimen sequenced was peripheral blood. Receptors were obtained from an elderly woman with acute or convalescent COVID-19.

The V gene is TRBV6-5, the J gene TRBJ2-7; 11 nucleotides agree with TRBD1. V gave up 8 bases and J gave up 3 bases; unmatched junction bases: 6. The CDR3 covers 14 residues. From germline, CDR1 is MNHEY and CDR2 SVGAGI. Here the CDR3 reads CASRLGTGGYEQYF. The CDR3 nucleotides read TGTGCCAGCCGACTGGGGACAGGGGGCTACGAGCAGTACTTC.

This chain connects TRBV19 to TRBJ2-7, with D tentatively TRBD1 (5 bases). Trimming cost V 5 bases and J 0 bases, with 11 bases left between them. The germline V gene has CDR1 LNHDA and CDR2 SQIVND (reference sequence). The CDR3 spans 14 residues. CDR3 region: CASSLGQFSYEQYF. The CDR3, as DNA: TGTGCCAGTAGTCTGGGGCAGTTCTCCTACGAGCAGTACTTC.

This clone was observed a few times. The CDR3 nucleotides are TGTGCCAGCAGTTCTCCGGGACTAGCGCTCGTAGGTGAGCAGTTCTTC. It yields the protein CASSSPGLALVGEQFF. V is TRBV7-2 and J is TRBJ2-1; 10 nucleotides agree with TRBD2. V shed 6 bases and J 9 bases; nucleotides not matched to a gene: 14. Germline loops: CDR1 SGHTA, CDR2 FQGNSA. This CDR3 contains 16 residues.

This chain links TRBV27 with TRBJ1-1; D might be TRBD1 (6 bases). V was pared by 7 bases and J by 0 bases, with 15 bases between. Per the germline V gene, CDR1 is MNHEY and CDR2 is SMNVEV (reference sequence). This CDR3 has 15 residues. The CDR3 spells CASTRTDVMNTEAFF. The CDR3 coding sequence is TGTGCCAGCACCAGGACAGACGTAATGAACACTGAAGCTTTCTTT.

The count of this clone is one. This chain uses TRBV6-5 with TRBJ2-3, with D tentatively TRBD2 (5 bases). This CDR3 comprises 15 residues. CDR1 is MNHEY and CDR2 is SVGAGI in the germline V gene. V was cut by 2 bases and J by 4 bases, with 13 bases left in between. CDR3 DNA: TGTGCCAGCAGTTACCGGGGAAATGCCGCAGATACGCAGTATTTT. Translated, it gives CASSYRGNAADTQYF.

V usage is TRBV6-5 and J usage is TRBJ1-2; D is unresolved. V was clipped by 8 bases and J by 1 base, with 11 bases between them. Germline CDR1 is MNHEY and CDR2 is SVGAGI. The CDR3 has 13 amino acids. CDR3: CASSRSSNYGYTF. The CDR3 bases are TGTGCCAGCTCAAGGAGTAGTAACTATGGCTACACCTTC.

This clone has just a few counts. This sequence joins TRBV18 and TRBJ1-4; D gene ambiguous. Germline CDR1 KGHSH, CDR2 LQKENI. The CDR3 extends over 13 amino acids. V lost 6 bases to trimming and J lost 7 bases, with 12 bases between them. CDR3 nucleotide sequence: TGTGCCAGCTCCCCCGGGAGGAGTGAAAAACTGTTTTTT. Amino acid sequence: CASSPGRSEKLFF.

The chain joins TRBV2 to TRBJ1-2; 7 nucleotides match TRBD1. There are 13 residues in the CDR3. The V gene's germline CDR1 is SNHLY and CDR2 FYNNEI. V gave up 7 bases and J gave up 3 bases; unmatched junction bases: 5. The DNA of the CDR3 is TGTGCCAGCATGGGCAGGGGGGACTATGGCTACACCTTC. It encodes CASMGRGDYGYTF.

The rearrangement joins TRBV29-1 to TRBJ1-2; 7 nucleotides match TRBD1. Germline loops: CDR1 SQVTM, CDR2 ANQGSEA. Trimming took 5 bases from V and 3 from J; bases not matched to a gene: 12. The CDR3 has 15 residues. As DNA, the CDR3 is TGCAGCGTTACAGGCCGAGGGGGCTTTGACTATGGCTACACCTTC. As protein: CSVTGRGGFDYGYTF.

The J gene is TRBJ2-1, the V gene TRBV6-2 or TRBV6-3; 11 bases line up with TRBD2. With V trimmed by 6 bases and J by 8 bases, 27 bases remained unmatched. The CDR3 sequence is 21 residues long. Per the germline V gene, CDR1 is MNHEY and CDR2 is SVGEGT. CDR3 nucleotides: TGTGCCAGCAGCCATGCGTTGCCCCCGGGTGGTACTAGCGGGAGAGGGGATGAGCAGTTCTTC. Translation: CASSHALPPGGTSGRGDEQFF.

This chain uses TRBV4-2 with TRBJ2-5; 8 bases match TRBD1. Trimming took 4 bases from V and 5 from J; bases not matched to a gene: 6. The CDR3 contains 14 residues. Germline V lookup: CDR1 LGHNA, CDR2 YNFKEQ. In nucleotides, the CDR3 is TGTGCCAGCAGCCCCGGACAGGGAATGGAGACCCAGTACTTC. It translates to CASSPGQGMETQYF.

This clone was seen just once. V usage is TRBV9 and J usage is TRBJ2-1; D may be TRBD1 (5 bases). Germline V gene sequence: CDR1 SGDLS, CDR2 YYNGEE. Trimming removed 1 base from V and 9 bases from J, with 14 bases in between. The CDR3 runs 14 residues. CDR3 nucleotides: TGTGCCAGCAGCGTACAAGGGGCCGTGGGTGAGCAGTTCTTC. It encodes CASSVQGAVGEQFF.

The rearrangement links TRBV5-1 to TRBJ2-7; TRBD1 might be the D (6 bases). This CDR3 is 13 amino acids long. V dropped 3 bases and J dropped 2 bases, with 9 bases sitting between them. Germline values: CDR1 SGHRS, CDR2 YFSETQ. The CDR3 DNA reads as TGCGCCAGCAGCTGGGGGCAGCCCTACGAGCAGTACTTC. As protein: CASSWGQPYEQYF.

The chain joins TRBV10-3 to TRBJ2-5; 9 positions agree with TRBD2. Losses at the gene ends were 11 bases for V and 5 bases for J; bases not matched to a gene: 12. Germline values: CDR1 ENHRY, CDR2 SYGVKD. This CDR3 spans 14 amino acids. The CDR3 coding sequence is TGTGCCGTCCGTGGCGGGGGGGCTATGGAGACCCAGTACTTC. Encoded protein: CAVRGGGAMETQYF.

This chain's CDR3 is CASRRQGGDSPLHF. DNA of the CDR3: TGTGCCAGCAGGCGACAGGGTGGTGATTCACCCCTCCACTTT. The chain joins TRBV6-5 to TRBJ1-6; TRBD1 matches 7 bases. Trimming cost V 6 bases and J 8 bases; bases outside gene matches: 7. This CDR3 has 14 residues. Germline loops: CDR1 MNHEY, CDR2 SVGAGI.

The rearrangement joins TRBV5-1 to TRBJ2-2; D remains unclear. Germline loops: CDR1 SGHRS, CDR2 YFSETQ. The CDR3 consists of 14 residues. Trimming removed 0 bases at V and 8 bases at J, with 11 bases between. DNA of the CDR3: TGCGCCAGCAGCTTGGAGCCCACGTTGGGGGAGCTGTTTTTT. This sequence encodes CASSLEPTLGELFF.

The gene calls are TRBV7-2 and TRBJ2-5; D perhaps matches TRBD2 (6 bases). The CDR3 length is 14 residues. V lost 0 bases, J lost 4 bases, and 9 bases lay in between. Germline V CDR1 and CDR2: SGHTA, FQGNSA. CDR3 nucleotides: TGTGCCAGCAGCTTAGCCCTAGCGAGAGAGACCCAGTACTTC. Amino acid sequence: CASSLALARETQYF.

CDR3 region: CAWTTGSINYGYTF. The CDR3 coding sequence is TGTGCCTGGACCACCGGGTCCATTAACTATGGCTACACCTTC. V usage is TRBV30 and J usage is TRBJ1-2; D call uncertain. This CDR3 spans 14 amino acids. Trimming took off 4 bases at V and 1 base at J, with 13 bases between the two ends. CDR1 is GTSNPN and CDR2 is SVGIG in the germline V gene (reference sequence).

The chain couples TRBV11-2 to TRBJ1-2; D ambiguous. Deletions cut 5 bases from V and 5 bases from J, with 12 bases between. The CDR3 length is 13 residues. CDR1 and CDR2 (germline): SGHAT, FQNNGV. The CDR3 is CASSRSGVYGYTF. The CDR3 DNA is TGTGCCAGCAGCCGATCCGGGGTGTATGGCTACACCTTC.

The gene calls are TRBV19 and TRBJ2-5; the match to TRBD1 covers 7 bases. From germline, CDR1 is LNHDA and CDR2 SQIVND (reference sequence). V dropped 4 bases and J dropped 0; count of bases not matched to a gene: 5. CDR3 length: 15 amino acids. CDR3 amino acids: CASSRRDRNQETQYF. The DNA for the CDR3 is TGTGCCAGTAGTAGAAGGGACAGAAACCAAGAGACCCAGTACTTC.

This chain joins TRBV5-1 and TRBJ2-3; D call uncertain. This CDR3 contains 14 residues. The V gene lost 5 bases and the J gene lost 3 bases, with 13 bases spanning the gap. Germline CDR1 is SGHRS and CDR2 is YFSETQ. CDR3 sequence reads: CASRDSSRTDTQYF. As DNA, the CDR3 is TGCGCCAGCAGAGACTCGTCTAGGACAGATACGCAGTATTTT.

The V and J genes are TRBV2 and TRBJ2-5, with no clear D. CDR3 length: 12 amino acids. Germline CDR1 and CDR2: SNHLY and FYNNEI. V was cut by 5 bases and J by 5 bases, with 9 bases left in between. The CDR3 nucleotides read TGTGCCAGCAGTCGTGTTGAGGAGACCCAGTACTTC. Its protein product is CASSRVEETQYF. Full variable domain (rest looked up from reference TRBV2 and TRBJ2-5): EPEVTQTPSHQVTQMGQEVILRCVPISNHLYFYWYRQILGQKVEFLVSFYNNEISEKSEIFDDQFSVERPDGSNFTLKIRSTKLEDSAMYFCASSRVEETQYFGPGTRLLVL.

In its sample, this clone was seen a few times. This chain uses TRBV5-1 with TRBJ1-1; the D is unclear. CDR1 is SGHRS, CDR2 YFSETQ, per germline. Trimming cost V 3 bases and J 4 bases, with 16 bases left between them. There are 15 residues in the CDR3. For the CDR3, the DNA is TGCGCCAGCAGCTCGGAGGGTTTACTCTCCACTGAAGCTTTCTTT. Amino acid sequence: CASSSEGLLSTEAFF.

The CDR3 loop is CASSHGEGTEAFF. As DNA, the CDR3 is TGTGCCAGCAGCCACGGGGAAGGCACTGAAGCTTTCTTT. The chain joins TRBV3-1 (or the pseudogene TRBV3-2) to TRBJ1-1; D remains ambiguous. From germline, CDR1 is LGHDT and CDR2 YNNKEL (reference sequence). This CDR3 is 13 amino acids long. The V end was cut by 3 bases, the J end by 4 bases, with 9 bases between.

V gene TRBV24-1 combines with J gene TRBJ2-3; 9 nucleotides agree with TRBD1. This CDR3 contains 17 residues. Trimming cost V 10 bases and J 0 bases; bases outside gene matches: 13. Germline values: CDR1 KGHDR, CDR2 SFDVKD. In DNA form, the CDR3 reads TGTGCCACGATTAGCCGGGACAGGGCACCTAGCACAGATACGCAGTATTTT. Protein product: CATISRDRAPSTDTQYF.

This clone was observed once. The J gene is TRBJ2-1, the V gene TRBV14; D unresolved. Germline V gene sequence: CDR1 SGHDN, CDR2 FVKESK. Trimming took 1 base from V and 9 from J, leaving 7 bases between them. There are 12 residues in the CDR3. The CDR3: CASSQVRSEQFF. As DNA, the CDR3 is TGTGCCAGCAGCCAAGTTAGGAGTGAGCAGTTCTTC.

The rearrangement joins TRBV5-1 to TRBJ2-4, with a possible D match to TRBD1 (5 bases). Germline CDR1 SGHRS, CDR2 YFSETQ. The CDR3 runs to 16 residues. Trimming took off 0 bases at V and 2 bases at J, with 12 bases between the two ends. The CDR3 DNA sequence: TGCGCCAGCAGCTTGGAGTTCAGGGCGACCAAAAACATTCAGTACTTC. Its protein product is CASSLEFRATKNIQYF. The entire variable domain, with the rest obtained from reference TRBV5-1 and TRBJ2-4, is as follows: KAGVTQTPRYLIKTRGQQVTLSCSPISGHRSVSWYQQTPGQGLQFLFEYFSETQRNKGNFPGRFSGRQFSNSRSEMNVSTLELGDSALYLCASSLEFRATKNIQYFGAGTRLSVL.

The chain is built from TRBV4-3 and TRBJ2-3; D might be TRBD1 (5 bases). The CDR3 runs to 16 residues. V was clipped by 1 base and J by 0 bases, with 11 bases between them. Germline CDR1 and CDR2: LGHNA and YSLEER. CDR3 loop: CASSQVGRGSTDTQYF. For the CDR3, the DNA is TGCGCCAGCAGCCAAGTTGGAAGGGGCAGCACAGATACGCAGTATTTT.

In its sample, this clone was seen once. This chain connects TRBV5-1 to TRBJ2-7; D gene ambiguous. This CDR3 has 14 amino acids. Per germline, CDR1 SGHRS and CDR2 YFSETQ. Trimming left V 1 base short and J 6 bases short, with 14 bases between. Written as DNA, the CDR3 is TGCGCCAGCAGCTTGTACACCGCCAATTTCGAGCAGTACTTC. This encodes CASSLYTANFEQYF. Combining the CDR3 with reference TRBV5-1 and TRBJ2-7 gives the whole variable domain KAGVTQTPRYLIKTRGQQVTLSCSPISGHRSVSWYQQTPGQGLQFLFEYFSETQRNKGNFPGRFSGRQFSNSRSEMNVSTLELGDSALYLCASSLYTANFEQYFGPGTRLTVT.